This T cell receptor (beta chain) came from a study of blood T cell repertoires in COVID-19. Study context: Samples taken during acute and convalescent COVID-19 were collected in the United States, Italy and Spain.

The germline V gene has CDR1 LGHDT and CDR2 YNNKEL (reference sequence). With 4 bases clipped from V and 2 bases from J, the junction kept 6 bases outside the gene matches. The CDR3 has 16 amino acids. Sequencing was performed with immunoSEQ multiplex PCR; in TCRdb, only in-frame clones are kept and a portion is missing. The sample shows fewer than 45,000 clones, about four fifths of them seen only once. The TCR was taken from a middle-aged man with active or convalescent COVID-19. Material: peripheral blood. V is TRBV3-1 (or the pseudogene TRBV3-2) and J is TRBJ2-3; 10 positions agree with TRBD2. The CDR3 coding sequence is TGTGCCAGCAGCCCCGCTAGCGGGGGCCCCACAGATACGCAGTATTTT. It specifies CASSPASGGPTDTQYF.